What follows are 15 T cell receptor beta chains derived from one specimen sequenced in a study of T cells after yellow fever vaccination. Each CDR3 protein is one row after TCRdb ran MiXCR on the 5' RACE reads. The sample includes 500,000 to 650,000 distinct CDR3 sequences, over 9% seen only once; the top ten take under 15%. Sequenced material: PBMCs, taken on the day of the yellow fever booster vaccination. The receptors were gathered from a man aged 25 to 40 who received the YFV17D yellow fever vaccine.

This clonotype was observed a few times. J is TRBJ2-5 and V is TRBV20-1, with TRBD1 as a possible D gene (5 bases). The CDR3 length is 13 residues. V gave up 0 bases and J gave up 5 bases, with 10 bases separating them. Germline loops: CDR1 DFQATT, CDR2 SNEGSKA (reference sequence). The CDR3 is CSARDQGVETQYF. In nucleotides, the CDR3 is TGCAGTGCTAGAGATCAAGGGGTGGAGACCCAGTACTTC.

The chain recombines TRBV3-1 with TRBJ2-7; 7 nucleotides align to TRBD1. Trimming took 5 bases from V and 4 from J; bases not matched to a gene: 14. Germline-derived CDR1 and CDR2 are LGHDT and YNNKEL (reference sequence). There are 16 residues in the CDR3. CDR3 DNA sequence: TGTGCCAGCAGCTTACACTCGGACAGGTCCTCATACGAGCAGTACTTC. Protein product: CASSLHSDRSSYEQYF.

The J gene is TRBJ2-2, the V gene TRBV12-3 or TRBV12-4; 13 bases fit TRBD2. With V trimmed by 6 bases and J by 4 bases, 11 bases remained unmatched. The length of the CDR3 is 18 residues. CDR3 sequence reads: CASRTSTSGRAGTGELFF. In DNA, the CDR3 is TGTGCCAGCAGAACTTCCACTAGCGGGAGGGCTGGCACCGGGGAGCTGTTTTTT.

The V call is TRBV5-1, the J call TRBJ2-3; tentatively, D is TRBD2 (5 bases). Per the germline V gene, CDR1 is SGHRS and CDR2 is YFSETQ. The V and J ends lost 2 bases and 0 bases respectively, with 13 bases between them. This CDR3 is 16 amino acids long. The DNA for the CDR3 is TGCGCCAGCAGCTTTCGGAGGTCAGCAAGCACAGATACGCAGTATTTT. This translates into CASSFRRSASTDTQYF. The whole variable domain, filled in from reference TRBV5-1 and TRBJ2-3, reads KAGVTQTPRYLIKTRGQQVTLSCSPISGHRSVSWYQQTPGQGLQFLFEYFSETQRNKGNFPGRFSGRQFSNSRSEMNVSTLELGDSALYLCASSFRRSASTDTQYFGPGTRLTVL.

J is TRBJ2-3 and V is TRBV20-1; maybe TRBD2 (6 bases). V was cut by 6 bases and J by 4 bases, with 23 bases left in between. The CDR3 is 16 amino acids. The V gene's germline CDR1 is DFQATT and CDR2 SNEGSKA (reference sequence). CDR3 loop: CSAIGLSEPRADTQYF. CDR3 bases: TGCAGTGCCATAGGACTATCGGAACCGCGAGCAGATACGCAGTATTTT.

This clonotype was counted between two and nine times. This rearrangement joins TRBV6-5 to TRBJ2-7; D may be TRBD1 or TRBD2 (5 bases each). The CDR3 sequence is 14 residues long. Per the germline V gene, CDR1 is MNHEY and CDR2 is SVGAGI. Trimming removed 2 bases from V and 0 bases from J, with 8 bases in between. CDR3 DNA sequence: TGTGCCAGCAGTTACGGGACGTTCTCCTACGAGCAGTACTTC. Encoded protein: CASSYGTFSYEQYF.

There are a few counts of this clonotype. This sequence joins TRBV29-1 and TRBJ1-1; no clear D gene. The germline CDR1 and CDR2 sequences are SQVTM and ANQGSEA. The CDR3 extends over 13 amino acids. Deletions cut 6 bases from V and 0 bases from J, with 11 bases between. The CDR3 spells CSVQTRMNTEAFF. DNA for the CDR3: TGCAGCGTGCAGACAAGAATGAACACTGAAGCTTTCTTT.

This chain links TRBV5-5 with TRBJ1-2; possible D gene TRBD1, 6 bases. CDR1 SGHKS and CDR2 YYEKEE come from the germline V gene (reference sequence). Trimming took 4 bases from V and 8 from J, leaving 15 bases between them. This CDR3 is 13 amino acids long. CDR3 residues: CASSHTRGSGYTF. The CDR3, as DNA: TGTGCCAGCAGCCACACCAGGGGTAGCGGCTACACCTTC.

V usage is TRBV6-1 and J usage is TRBJ2-2; no clear D. Between the trimmed V and J ends, which lost 6 bases and 3 bases, there was a span of 8 bases. The CDR3 has 13 amino acids. The germline CDR1 and CDR2 sequences are MNHNS and SASEGT. CDR3 nucleotide sequence: TGTGCCAGCAGATTGCATCACACCGGGGAGCTGTTTTTT. This codes for CASRLHHTGELFF.

Only a few counts were recorded for this clonotype. The V and J genes are TRBV6-1 and TRBJ2-6; D is unclear. Germline CDR1 and CDR2: MNHNS and SASEGT. This CDR3 has 14 residues. Trimming removed 6 bases from V and 0 bases from J, with 6 bases in between. The CDR3 DNA reads TGTGCCAGCAGCGCCCGCTCTGGGGCCAACGTCCTGACTTTC. Protein sequence: CASSARSGANVLTF.

This clonotype occurred a few times. V is TRBV20-1 and J is TRBJ1-1; D possibly corresponds to TRBD1 (5 bases). CDR1 is DFQATT and CDR2 is SNEGSKA in the germline V gene (reference sequence). The CDR3 runs 16 residues. Trimming took off 0 bases at V and 1 base at J, with 15 bases between the two ends. Written as DNA, the CDR3 is TGCAGTGCTAGAGATGCCCGGGGACGGGGGAACACTGAAGCTTTCTTT. Translating gives CSARDARGRGNTEAFF.

This clonotype was counted a few times. The rearrangement uses TRBV20-1 and TRBJ1-2, with 7 bases aligning to TRBD1. The germline gives CDR1 DFQATT, CDR2 SNEGSKA (reference sequence). The CDR3 has 12 residues. V gave up 6 bases and J gave up 3 bases; unmatched junction bases: 4. The CDR3 DNA reads as TGCAGTGCAAGGGACAGTCACTATGGCTACACCTTC. Translation: CSARDSHYGYTF.

The CDR3 spells CSVETDKSETQYF. Written as DNA, the CDR3 is TGCAGCGTTGAGACAGACAAGTCCGAGACCCAGTACTTC. The chain has TRBV29-1 and TRBJ2-5; D possibly corresponds to TRBD1 (5 bases). CDR3 size: 13 residues. V was trimmed by 3 bases and J by 5 bases, leaving 13 bases between them. Germline V lookup: CDR1 SQVTM, CDR2 ANQGSEA. Filled out from reference TRBV29-1 and TRBJ2-5, the complete variable domain reads SAVISQKPSRDICQRGTSLTIQCQVDSQVTMMFWYRQQPGQSLTLIATANQGSEATYESGFVIDKFPISRPNLTFSTLTVSNMSPEDSSIYLCSVETDKSETQYFGPGTRLLVL.

V and J are TRBV29-1 and TRBJ2-1; TRBD2 might be the D (6 bases). Germline V CDR1 and CDR2: SQVTM, ANQGSEA. The ends were cut back, 3 bases at V and 1 base at J, with 19 bases in the middle. This CDR3 contains 17 residues. The CDR3 nucleotides are TGCAGCGTTGATAGGACGGGAGTATTTGTTTCCTACAATGAGCAGTTCTTC. As protein: CSVDRTGVFVSYNEQFF.

This chain links TRBV15 with TRBJ2-1; D is perhaps TRBD1 or TRBD2 (5 bases each). Trimming cost V 0 bases and J 8 bases, with 8 bases left between them. The CDR3 is 13 residues long. Germline CDR1 and CDR2: LNHNV and YYDKDF (reference sequence). The CDR3 DNA sequence: TGTGCCACCAGCAGAGATTGGGGGTATGAGCAGTTCTTC. Translating it yields CATSRDWGYEQFF.